A single sample is the source of the 2 T cell receptor beta chains below, sequenced in a study of PD-1 blockade in classical Hodgkin lymphoma. All patients relapsed after autologous stem cell transplantation, and brentuximab vedotin exposure varied. TCRdb's copy holds only in-frame clones and misses some; the assay was immunoSEQ multiplex PCR. The table includes roughly 13,000 clones, less than 90% detected once. The source material was peripheral blood mononuclear cells (PBMCs), sampled at baseline. These receptor sequences come from a human donor with classical Hodgkin lymphoma.

V and J are TRBV5-1 and TRBJ2-3; 10 bases are a match to TRBD2. V lost 6 bases and J lost 5; bases outside the gene matches: 6. Germline CDR1 SGHRS, CDR2 YFSETQ. This CDR3 contains 14 residues. CDR3 sequence reads: CASKSGGALDTQYF. In nucleotides, the CDR3 is TGCGCCAGCAAAAGCGGGGGGGCTTTAGATACGCAGTATTTT.

This sequence joins TRBV28 and TRBJ2-7; D gene unclear. Germline V gene lookup returns CDR1 MDHEN and CDR2 SYDVKM. The CDR3 has 14 amino acids. V was cut by 6 bases and J by 2 bases, with 14 bases left in between. DNA of the CDR3: TGTGCCAGCAGCCTGAGCAGGTACCCCTACGAGCAGTACTTC. It specifies CASSLSRYPYEQYF.